The present T cell receptor beta chain was sequenced within a study of T-cell reconstitution after alpha-beta-depleted transplantation in children listed by TCRdb under 2016. The study in broad terms: Using TCR repertoire profiling, the study quantitatively followed how T-cell immune reconstitution unfolded in children after TCRalphabeta/CD19-depleted allogeneic hematopoietic cell transplantation.

Libraries were made using PCR. The listed sequencing device is Illumina HiSeq 2500. TCR library preparation used molecular barcoding, with unique molecular identifiers applied to normalize quantification of the TCRbeta repertoire. The public reads were run again by TCRdb, first through fastp at Q25 and then through MiXCR, and only productive beta chains were kept. Identical CDR3 protein sequences are pooled into one entry, listed with their most common genes and DNA. The sample yields 350,000 to 400,000 distinct CDR3 sequences; about 14% were counted once. The top ten clones comprise about 4.5% of the sample. This clonotype was seen more than once but under ten times. Its binding antigen is unknown. No much larger clone is present one base from it, and per-base qualities are unavailable. Between the V and J ends, shortened by 0 bases and 4 bases respectively, the junction contains 7 bases. From the germline V gene (reference sequence), CDR1 is DFQATT and CDR2 is SNEGSKA. From the cysteine through the phenylalanine, the CDR3 covers 13 amino acids. The kept DNA is CDR3 alone, 39 bases in frame from the first base.

The sequence came from a human donor who donated a stem cell graft to a child with Fanconi anemia. Sequences were derived from PBMCs, sampled from the stem cell graft. This receptor chain uses TRBV20-1 and TRBJ2-1; TRBD1 might be the D gene, on 5 matching bases. The bases read TGCAGTGCTAGAGATGACAGATACAATGAGCAGTTCTTC. Its protein is CSARDDRYNEQFF.